This record covers a single TCR beta chain. The source of the sample is a study of T cell changes during pregnancy in multiple sclerosis. Here immunoSEQ multiplex PCR was the method, and the copy in TCRdb shows in-frame clones only, minus some. The data hold 65,000 to 80,000 clones, with just under 95% observed a single time. The germline V gene has CDR1 MNHEY and CDR2 SVGAGI. V shed 0 bases and J shed 6 bases, with 9 bases lying between them. The CDR3 consists of 14 residues. The specimen was peripheral blood, collected in the first trimester of pregnancy. This clonotype originated in a female donor with multiple sclerosis, enrolled in a pregnancy study. This rearrangement joins TRBV6-5 to TRBJ1-5, with TRBD1 as a possible D gene (5 bases). For the CDR3, the DNA is TGTGCCAGCAGTTACTCGGGGGGAGGTCAGCCCCAGCATTTT. Protein product: CASSYSGGGQPQHF.